These T cell receptor beta chains were read from a single sample in a study of T cells after yellow fever vaccination. TCRdb re-derived calls from the 5' RACE reads in MiXCR, one entry per CDR3 protein. This sample has nearly 300,000 distinct CDR3 sequences; under 9% occur once, and the top ten carry around 3.5%. The sample was CD4+ T cells sorted from PBMCs, taken 5 days after the yellow fever booster vaccination. These receptors were collected from a man between 18 and 29 years old who received the YFV17D yellow fever vaccine. Both conserved end residues are part of each CDR3. Each record gives: J gene, V gene, D gene, clone size, CDR3 DNA, CDR3 protein. D genes are given only for firm matches. Part of the rows lack a size; the others show once, few, many or a class for expanded clones.

TRBJ2-3 | TRBV20-1 | TRBD2 | many | TGCAGTGCTAGAGATAGGACTAGCGTTCCAGATACGCAGTATTTT | CSARDRTSVPDTQYF
TRBJ1-5 | TRBV4-1 | NA | few | TGCGCCAGCAGCCAAGAAACTCGACAGCCCCAGCATTTT | CASSQETRQPQHF
TRBJ2-7 | TRBV12-3/TRBV12-4 | TRBD1 | NA | TGTGCCAGCAGTTCGAGGACAGGATTCTACGAGCAGTACTTC | CASSSRTGFYEQYF
TRBJ1-6 | TRBV12-3/TRBV12-4 | NA | NA | TGTGCCAGCAGCAGGGGTAGCTATGGTTCACCCCTCCACTTT | CASSRGSYGSPLHF
TRBJ1-2 | TRBV6-5 | NA | NA | TGTGCCAGCAGTTACTCGCGTATCTCGCAGAATGGCTACACCTTC | CASSYSRISQNGYTF
TRBJ2-3 | TRBV3-1 | NA | few | TGTGCCAGCAGCCAAGCGGGGGCAGATACGCAGTATTTT | CASSQAGADTQYF
TRBJ2-2 | TRBV4-2 | TRBD1 | NA | TGTGCCAGCAGCCCAACGGACAGGGGGTCCACCGGGGAGCTGTTTTTT | CASSPTDRGSTGELFF
TRBJ2-3 | TRBV18 | NA | many | TGTGCCAGCTCACTCCGGACAGCTCCAGATACGCAGTATTTT | CASSLRTAPDTQYF
TRBJ2-1 | TRBV5-1 | NA | NA | TGCGCCAGCAGCGACGATACTTCTGGTGAGCAGTTCTTC | CASSDDTSGEQFF
TRBJ1-5 | TRBV6-6 | NA | NA | TGTGCCAGCAGTACCCCCGTGGGCCCCCTAGGAAATCAGCCCCAGCATTTT | CASSTPVGPLGNQPQHF
TRBJ1-5 | TRBV20-1 | NA | NA | TGCAGTGCTACCTCGGGGGGGAGCAATCAGCCCCAGCATTTT | CSATSGGSNQPQHF
TRBJ1-4 | TRBV6-1 | NA | NA | TGTGCCAGCAGTCCGGGGGAGTCGGATGAAAAACTGTTTTTT | CASSPGESDEKLFF
TRBJ1-1 | TRBV7-9 | NA | NA | TGTGCCAGCAGCTTAGGAGGGGATAGTGAGACTGAAGCTTTCTTT | CASSLGGDSETEAFF
TRBJ1-1 | TRBV18 | TRBD1 | NA | TGTGCCAGCTCACCCACGACAGGGGCCCCTTTTGAAGCTTTCTTT | CASSPTTGAPFEAFF
TRBJ2-2 | TRBV5-1 | NA | many | TGCGCCAGCAGCTTACAGGGAATCACCGGGGAGCTGTTTTTT | CASSLQGITGELFF
TRBJ2-1 | TRBV5-6 | TRBD1 | NA | TGTGCCAGCAGCTCCCTTCCAGGGGGCACTAATGAGCAGTTCTTC | CASSSLPGGTNEQFF
TRBJ1-1 | TRBV7-2 | NA | NA | TGTGCCAGCAGCGCCGGGCGGTGGGGCACTGAAGCTTTCTTT | CASSAGRWGTEAFF
TRBJ2-5 | TRBV7-6 | NA | NA | TGTGCCAGCAGCCCCGACTTCTCGGAGACCCAGTACTTC | CASSPDFSETQYF
TRBJ2-3 | TRBV4-3 | TRBD1 | few | TGCGCCAGCAGCCAATCAGGACAGGGGGCTTTGGATACGCAGTATTTT | CASSQSGQGALDTQYF
TRBJ2-4 | TRBV20-1 | NA | NA | TGCAGTGCTCTATCACGGAGTACCAAAAACATTCAGTACTTC | CSALSRSTKNIQYF
TRBJ2-2 | TRBV18 | NA | once | TGTGCCAGCTCACCATCCGCGAACACCGGGGAGCTGATTTTT | CASSPSANTGELIF
TRBJ2-5 | TRBV5-1 | NA | many | TGCGCCAGCAGCTTGCGTGAGCAGAAAGAGACCCAGTACTTC | CASSLREQKETQYF
TRBJ1-2 | TRBV4-3 | NA | NA | TGCGCCAGCAGCCAAGGGCATCTACAGGGAGCGGGATACACCTTC | CASSQGHLQGAGYTF
TRBJ1-1 | TRBV12-3/TRBV12-4 | NA | NA | TGTGCCAGCAGTTACTCTACAGGGACAACCGAAGCTTTCTTT | CASSYSTGTTEAFF
TRBJ2-7 | TRBV11-2 | NA | NA | TGTGCCAGCAGCTTAGACGGACGGGGGTCCTACGAGCAGTACTTC | CASSLDGRGSYEQYF
TRBJ1-4 | TRBV7-2 | NA | few | TGTGCCAGCAGCTTCCAGGGTTCAGCAAAACTGTTTTTT | CASSFQGSAKLFF
TRBJ2-7 | TRBV7-2 | NA | NA | TGTGCCAGCAGCTTAGTACAGGAGAGCTCCTACGAGCAGTACTTC | CASSLVQESSYEQYF
TRBJ2-3 | TRBV20-1 | NA | NA | TGCAGTGCTGAAACCCCGGCGCATACGCAGTATTTT | CSAETPAHTQYF
TRBJ2-7 | TRBV6-1 | NA | NA | TGTGCCAGCAGGCAGGAATACGAGCAGTACTTC | CASRQEYEQYF
TRBJ2-4 | TRBV11-2 | TRBD2 | NA | TGTGCCAGCAGCTTAGACCTAGCGGGGGGGCCGTACGTGAAAAACATTCAGTACTTC | CASSLDLAGGPYVKNIQYF
TRBJ2-1 | TRBV4-3 | TRBD2 | many | TGCGCCAGCAGCCAACTCCGTGCTAGCGGGGCTTACAATGAGCAGTTCTTC | CASSQLRASGAYNEQFF
TRBJ1-1 | TRBV6-6 | NA | NA | TGTGCCAGCAGTTACCCTACATGGAACACTGAAGCTTTCTTT | CASSYPTWNTEAFF
TRBJ1-1 | TRBV7-2 | NA | NA | TGTGCCAGCAGCTTAAATCTGATGATGAACACTGAAGCTTTCTTT | CASSLNLMMNTEAFF
TRBJ1-2 | TRBV5-1 | NA | NA | TGCGCCAGCAGCTTGGGAGGGATTAACTATGGCTACACCTTC | CASSLGGINYGYTF
TRBJ1-6 | TRBV3-1 | NA | many | TGTGCCAGCAGCCCGAACCCGGGCAATTCACCCCTCCACTTT | CASSPNPGNSPLHF
TRBJ1-4 | TRBV19 | NA | few | TGTGCCAGTAGGCCCACACTTAATGAAAAACTGTTTTTT | CASRPTLNEKLFF
TRBJ2-7 | TRBV6-1 | TRBD1 | few | TGTGCCAGCAGCATGGAGGTTTGGGACAGTGCTTCTGAGCAGTACTTC | CASSMEVWDSASEQYF
TRBJ2-7 | TRBV10-3 | NA | few | TGTGCCATCAGTCCGGGCCTCCCTTCCTACGAGCAGTACTTC | CAISPGLPSYEQYF
TRBJ2-1 | TRBV12-3/TRBV12-4 | TRBD2 | few | TGTGCCAGCAGTTTTCATAGCGGGGGTCATGAAAATGAGCAGTTCTTC | CASSFHSGGHENEQFF
TRBJ2-5 | TRBV5-1 | TRBD1 | many | TGCGCCAGCAGCAAAGGACAGGGCTTAGAGACCCAGTACTTC | CASSKGQGLETQYF
TRBJ1-1 | TRBV4-2 | NA | few | TGTGCCAGCAGCCAAGGTAATATGGGGCCGAGGGACACTGAAGCTTTCTTT | CASSQGNMGPRDTEAFF
TRBJ2-5 | TRBV6-2/TRBV6-3 | NA | few | TGTGCCAGCAGCTCAACCGAACAGGGAGAAGAGACCCAGTACTTC | CASSSTEQGEETQYF
TRBJ2-5 | TRBV20-1 | NA | NA | TGCAGTGAGACGGGCTACCAGTTACAAGAGACCCAGTACTTC | CSETGYQLQETQYF
TRBJ2-3 | TRBV7-3 | TRBD2 | few | TGTGCCAGCAGCCCCGCGAGACTAGCGGGGGGCACAGATACGCAGTATTTT | CASSPARLAGGTDTQYF
TRBJ1-3 | TRBV11-2 | TRBD1 | many | TGTGCCAGCAGCTTTGCTTCAGGGGGCGCTGGCTCTGGAAACACCATATATTTT | CASSFASGGAGSGNTIYF